This is a list of T cell receptor beta chains from one sample in a study of PD-1 and CTLA-4 blockade in melanoma. Sequencing was performed with immunoSEQ multiplex PCR; in TCRdb, only in-frame clones are kept and a portion is missing. The sample includes about 31,000 clones, more than 85% of them seen just once. The sample consisted of CD8+ T cells from peripheral blood, taken from a patient given anti-PD-1 treatment. Receptor source: a human donor with melanoma. Both conserved end residues are part of each CDR3. Each record gives: J gene, clone size, V gene, D gene, CDR3 DNA, CDR3 protein. The D gene is left open where the match is weak. Not all rows give a size; the values are once, few, many and, for expanded clones, a class.

TRBJ1-1 | . | TRBV10-2 | . | TGCGCCAGCAAAGGGGAGGGGGCTTTCTTT | CASKGEGAFF
TRBJ1-6 | . | TRBV9 | . | TGTGCCAGCAGCCTAGCGGAAGCGGCAATAGGATCACCCCTCCACTTT | CASSLAEAAIGSPLHF
TRBJ1-5 | . | TRBV27 | . | TGTGCCAGCAGTTTAAGGGACGCTCAGCCCCAGCATTTT | CASSLRDAQPQHF
TRBJ2-7 | . | TRBV7-9 | TRBD1 | TGTGCCAGCAGCTTAGCACTGGGACAGAAGGAATACGAGCAGTACTTC | CASSLALGQKEYEQYF
TRBJ1-2 | . | TRBV12-5 | TRBD1 | TGTGCTAGTGCCTCGACCGACAGGGATAACTATGGCTACACCTTC | CASASTDRDNYGYTF
TRBJ2-4 | . | TRBV5-6 | . | TGTGCCAGCAGCTTGATTTACCAGGGAAACATTCAGTACTTC | CASSLIYQGNIQYF
TRBJ1-6 | . | TRBV6-5 | . | TGTGCCAGCAGCTTCTCCGGGGGGGGCAATTCACCCCTCCACTTT | CASSFSGGGNSPLHF
TRBJ1-4 | once | TRBV4-1 | . | TGCGCCAGCAGCCTGGACAAGCTGCCTGAAAAACTGTTTTTT | CASSLDKLPEKLFF
TRBJ2-1 | . | TRBV6-1 | TRBD2 | TGTGCCAGCAGTGAATTGCGTCTAGCGGGGGGGAACAATGAGCAGTTCTTC | CASSELRLAGGNNEQFF
TRBJ2-2 | . | TRBV24-1 | . | TGTGCCACCAGTGACACACAGGTATCCGGGGAGCTGTTTTTT | CATSDTQVSGELFF
TRBJ1-1 | . | TRBV29-1 | . | TGCAGCGTCCCAGGGTCGAACACTGAAGCTTTCTTT | CSVPGSNTEAFF
TRBJ2-7 | . | TRBV7-3 | . | TGTGCCAGCAGCTTAAAGGGGACGGGCCCTTACGAGCAGTACTTC | CASSLKGTGPYEQYF
TRBJ2-2 | . | TRBV7-9 | TRBD2 | TGTGCCAGCAGCTTAGAAGCGGGGGGACCTAACACCGGGGAGCTGTTTTTT | CASSLEAGGPNTGELFF
TRBJ2-7 | . | TRBV19 | . | TGTGCCAGTAGTCCCGGGACTTCCAACGAGCAGTACTTC | CASSPGTSNEQYF
TRBJ2-3 | once | TRBV7-9 | . | TGTGCCAGCAGCCCCCCCGGATCAGATACGCAGTATTTT | CASSPPGSDTQYF
TRBJ2-1 | . | TRBV2 | . | TGTGCCAGCAGTGAAGCGCTTTGGGGCAGGGACAATGAGCAGTTCTTC | CASSEALWGRDNEQFF
TRBJ2-3 | . | TRBV4-1 | . | TGCGCCAGCAGCCAAGAATTCCCGCACGGTCAGTCTAGCACAGATACGCAGTATTTT | CASSQEFPHGQSSTDTQYF
TRBJ2-4 | once | TRBV10-3 | . | TGTGCCATCAGTGACCCCCACAATCCAATTCAGTACTTC | CAISDPHNPIQYF
TRBJ1-4 | once | TRBV5-6 | . | TGTGCCAGCAGCCACACCACTGACAGGTTCAGACCAACTAATGAAAAACTGTTTTTT | CASSHTTDRFRPTNEKLFF
TRBJ1-1 | . | TRBV29-1 | . | TGCAGCGTCACCGGGACGGAAAGGATGAACACTGAAGCTTTCTTT | CSVTGTERMNTEAFF
TRBJ2-2 | . | TRBV29-1 | . | TGCAGCGCCCCTGACACCCTGAACACCGGGGAGCTGTTTTTT | CSAPDTLNTGELFF
TRBJ2-5 | . | TRBV3-1/TRBV3-2 | . | TGTGCCAGCAGCCTCTGGGACACACAAGAGACCCAGTACTTC | CASSLWDTQETQYF
TRBJ2-7 | . | TRBV6-1 | . | TGTGCCAGCAGTGATGCGTCAGGGAACTCCTACGAGCAGTACTTC | CASSDASGNSYEQYF
TRBJ2-7 | . | TRBV28 | . | TGTGCCAGCAGTTTACCAGGGGCCCGCTACGAGCAGTACTTC | CASSLPGARYEQYF
TRBJ2-3 | . | TRBV6-1 | . | TGTGCCAGCAGTGACACAGCAGATACGCAGTATTTT | CASSDTADTQYF
TRBJ1-1 | . | TRBV5-6 | . | TGTGCCAGCAGCTTGGGGGCAGGGGAGACTGAAGCTTTCTTT | CASSLGAGETEAFF
TRBJ2-5 | . | TRBV30 | TRBD2 | TGTGCCTGGAGTAGCGGGGGCGCAGAGACCCAGTACTTC | CAWSSGGAETQYF
TRBJ2-3 | . | TRBV27 | TRBD2 | TGTGCCAGCAGTAATAGCGGGAGCACCCCCACAGATACGCAGTATTTT | CASSNSGSTPTDTQYF
TRBJ2-7 | . | TRBV30 | . | TGTGCCTGGAGTGTGGGGACCTCCTACGAGCAGTACTTC | CAWSVGTSYEQYF
TRBJ1-1 | . | TRBV3-1/TRBV3-2 | . | TGTGCCAGCAGCCCTCCGAGCAGGTTTGAAGCTTTCTTT | CASSPPSRFEAFF
TRBJ1-1 | . | TRBV11-1 | . | TGTGCCAGCAGCTTAGAGGGCAGACTGAACACTGAAGCTTTCTTT | CASSLEGRLNTEAFF
TRBJ2-2 | . | TRBV7-3 | . | TGTGCCAGCAGCTTAGGGGTCCCCGGGGAGCTGTTTTTT | CASSLGVPGELFF
TRBJ1-5 | . | TRBV6-5 | . | TGTGCCAGCGGCCCGGAGCCCCAGCATTTT | CASGPEPQHF
TRBJ2-5 | . | TRBV27 | TRBD2 | TGTGCCAGCAGTTTAGGGACTAGCGGGTTAGAGACCCAGTACTTC | CASSLGTSGLETQYF
TRBJ1-5 | once | TRBV7-8 | TRBD1 | TGTGCCAGCAGCTCGAACAGGGGTGGCAATCAGCCCCAGCATTTT | CASSSNRGGNQPQHF
TRBJ1-4 | . | TRBV27 | . | TGTGCCAGCAGTCCGTGGGGGGCGGTAATTGAAAAACTGTTTTTT | CASSPWGAVIEKLFF
TRBJ2-5 | . | TRBV3-1/TRBV3-2 | TRBD2 | TGTGCCAGCAGCCAAGAGGAGGGGTGGACTAGCGAGCAAGAGACCCAGTACTTC | CASSQEEGWTSEQETQYF
TRBJ2-2 | once | TRBV30 | TRBD1 | TGTGCCCAAAGACAGGGGGCCGACACCGGGGAGCTGTTTTTT | CAQRQGADTGELFF
TRBJ1-5 | . | TRBV5-6 | . | TGTGCCAGCAGCTTGGGAGGGTTTAGCAATCAGCCCCAGCATTTT | CASSLGGFSNQPQHF
TRBJ2-3 | . | TRBV24-1 | TRBD2 | TGTGCCACCAGTGATTGGACTAGCGGGGACACAGATACGCAGTATTTT | CATSDWTSGDTDTQYF
TRBJ2-1 | . | TRBV15 | TRBD1 | TGTGCCACCAGCAGAGGGGACAGCTCCTACAATGAGCAGTTCTTC | CATSRGDSSYNEQFF
TRBJ2-7 | . | TRBV7-9 | . | TGTGCCAGCAGCTCAAGACTAGAACACGAGCAGTACTTC | CASSSRLEHEQYF
TRBJ2-3 | . | TRBV6-5 | . | TGTGCCAGCAGCGCCTGGGTGCGAGACACAGATACGCAGTATTTT | CASSAWVRDTDTQYF
TRBJ2-7 | few | TRBV7-9 | TRBD1 | TGTGCCAGCAGCAACAAGACAGGGCCCTACGAGCAGTACTTC | CASSNKTGPYEQYF
TRBJ2-3 | . | TRBV27 | TRBD2 | TGTGCCAGCAGTTTATCCCGACTAGCGGGCCACACAGATACGCAGTATTTT | CASSLSRLAGHTDTQYF
TRBJ2-5 | . | TRBV27 | . | TGTGCCAGCAGTTTAAAAGCGGAGACCCAAGAGACCCAGTACTTC | CASSLKAETQETQYF
TRBJ2-1 | . | TRBV11-2 | . | TGTGCCAGCAGCTGGGACACGAGCTCCTACAATGAGCAGTTCTTC | CASSWDTSSYNEQFF
TRBJ2-2 | . | TRBV6-6 | . | TGTGCCAGCAGTTACATGGTTGTAGGGGACACCGGGGAGCTGTTTTTT | CASSYMVVGDTGELFF
TRBJ1-1 | few | TRBV6-2/TRBV6-3 | TRBD1 | TGTGCCAGCAGTTACGCCCCGGACAGGGGGCGGGAAACTGAAGCTTTCTTT | CASSYAPDRGRETEAFF
TRBJ2-7 | . | TRBV5-5 | . | TGTGCCAGCAGCTTGGAGGCTAGCGTTGGATACGAGCAGTACTTC | CASSLEASVGYEQYF
TRBJ2-5 | . | TRBV24-1 | . | TGTGCCACCAGTCTAGGAACTGAGACCCAGTACTTC | CATSLGTETQYF
TRBJ2-1 | . | TRBV6-5 | . | TGTGCCAGCGGGGACCGAGCTTCCTACAATGAGCAGTTCTTC | CASGDRASYNEQFF
TRBJ2-5 | . | TRBV7-9 | . | TGTGCCAGCAGCTTACCGGGACCCGACAGGGAGACCCAGTACTTC | CASSLPGPDRETQYF
TRBJ2-7 | . | TRBV18 | . | TGTGCCAGCTCACCGCCCGAGACAGGGAGGTACGAGCAGTACTTC | CASSPPETGRYEQYF
TRBJ2-3 | . | TRBV4-2 | TRBD1 | TGTGCCAGCAGCCAAGAACAGGGGATCTTCGACACAGATACGCAGTATTTT | CASSQEQGIFDTDTQYF
TRBJ1-1 | . | TRBV5-1 | . | TGCGCCAGCAGCCCTAGCATTGGGATGAACACTGAAGCTTTCTTT | CASSPSIGMNTEAFF
TRBJ2-1 | . | TRBV10-2 | . | TGCGCCAGCAGTGAGTCCCCGGGACGGTTCTACAATGAGCAGTTCTTC | CASSESPGRFYNEQFF
TRBJ1-4 | . | TRBV19 | . | TGTGCCAGTAGTGTCCACATGGCCGGTCCCGAAAAACTGTTTTTT | CASSVHMAGPEKLFF
TRBJ2-7 | . | TRBV27 | TRBD1 | TGTGCCAGCAACCCCACGAGTGCCAGGGGGTACGAGCAGTACTTC | CASNPTSARGYEQYF